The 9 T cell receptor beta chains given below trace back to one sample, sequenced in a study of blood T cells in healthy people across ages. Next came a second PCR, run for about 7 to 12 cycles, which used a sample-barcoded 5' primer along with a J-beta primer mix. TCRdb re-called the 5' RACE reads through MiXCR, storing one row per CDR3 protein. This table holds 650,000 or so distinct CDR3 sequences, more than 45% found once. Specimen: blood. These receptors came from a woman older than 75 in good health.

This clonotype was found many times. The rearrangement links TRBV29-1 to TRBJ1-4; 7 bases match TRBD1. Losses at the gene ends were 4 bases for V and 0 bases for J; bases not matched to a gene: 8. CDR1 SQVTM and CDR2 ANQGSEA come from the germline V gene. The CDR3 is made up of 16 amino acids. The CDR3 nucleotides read TGCAGCGTTGGACGGGACAGTATTTCAACTAATGAAAAACTGTTTTTT. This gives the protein CSVGRDSISTNEKLFF.

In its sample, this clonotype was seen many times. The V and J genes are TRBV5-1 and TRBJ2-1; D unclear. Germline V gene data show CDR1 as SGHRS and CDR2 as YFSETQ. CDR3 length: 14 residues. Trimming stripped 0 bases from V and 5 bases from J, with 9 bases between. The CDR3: CASSLATADNEQFF. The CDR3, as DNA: TGCGCCAGCAGCTTGGCTACGGCCGACAATGAGCAGTTCTTC.

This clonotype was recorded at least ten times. DNA for the CDR3: TGCGCCAGCAGCCAAGGACAGGGTGTATCCGAGCAGTACTTC. This translates into CASSQGQGVSEQYF. The chain is built from TRBV5-1 and TRBJ2-7; 8 nucleotides match TRBD1. V shed 4 bases and J 6 bases; nucleotides not matched to a gene: 9. Looked up from germline, CDR1 is SGHRS and CDR2 is YFSETQ. The CDR3 length is 14 residues.

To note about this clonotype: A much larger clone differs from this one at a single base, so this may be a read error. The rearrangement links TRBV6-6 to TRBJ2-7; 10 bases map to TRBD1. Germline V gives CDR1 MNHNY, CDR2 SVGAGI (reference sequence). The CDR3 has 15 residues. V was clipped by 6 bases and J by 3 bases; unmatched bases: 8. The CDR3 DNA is TGTGCCAGCAGAAGCGCCGGGACAGGGGTCTACGAGCAGTACTTC. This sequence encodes CASRSAGTGVYEQYF.

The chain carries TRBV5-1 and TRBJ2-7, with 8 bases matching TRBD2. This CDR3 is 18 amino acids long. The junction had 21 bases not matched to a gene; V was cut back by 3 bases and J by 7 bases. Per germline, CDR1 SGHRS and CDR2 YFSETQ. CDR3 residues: CASSYMFTPGLDNKEQYF. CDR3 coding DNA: TGCGCCAGCAGCTACATGTTTACTCCGGGACTAGATAACAAGGAGCAGTACTTC.

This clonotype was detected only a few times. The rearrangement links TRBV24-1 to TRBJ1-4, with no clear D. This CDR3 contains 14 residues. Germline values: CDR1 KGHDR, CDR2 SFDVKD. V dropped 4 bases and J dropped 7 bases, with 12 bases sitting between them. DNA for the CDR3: TGTGCCACCAGTGACCCGGGTCGGGGTGAAAAACTGTTTTTT. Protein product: CATSDPGRGEKLFF.

For the CDR3, the DNA is TGTGCCAGCAGCAGGGACGCCGGGACCGGGGAGCTGTTTTTT. It translates to CASSRDAGTGELFF. The chain links TRBV5-5 to TRBJ2-2; D may correspond to TRBD1 or TRBD2 (5 bases each). There are 14 residues in the CDR3. V was cut by 4 bases and J by 5 bases, with 12 bases left in between. The V gene's germline CDR1 is SGHKS and CDR2 YYEKEE (reference sequence).

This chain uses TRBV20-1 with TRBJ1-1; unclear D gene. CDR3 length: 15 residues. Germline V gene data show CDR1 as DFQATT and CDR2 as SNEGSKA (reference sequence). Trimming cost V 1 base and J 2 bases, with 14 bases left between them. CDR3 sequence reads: CSARAPGVRNTEAFF. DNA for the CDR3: TGCAGTGCTAGAGCTCCCGGGGTCCGCAACACTGAAGCTTTCTTT.

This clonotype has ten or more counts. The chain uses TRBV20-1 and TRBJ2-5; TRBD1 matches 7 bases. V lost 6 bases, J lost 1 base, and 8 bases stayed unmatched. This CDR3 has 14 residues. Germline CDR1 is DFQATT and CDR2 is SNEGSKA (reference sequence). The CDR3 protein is CSAPPGTVQETQYF. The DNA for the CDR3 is TGCAGTGCGCCCCCCGGGACAGTCCAAGAGACCCAGTACTTC.